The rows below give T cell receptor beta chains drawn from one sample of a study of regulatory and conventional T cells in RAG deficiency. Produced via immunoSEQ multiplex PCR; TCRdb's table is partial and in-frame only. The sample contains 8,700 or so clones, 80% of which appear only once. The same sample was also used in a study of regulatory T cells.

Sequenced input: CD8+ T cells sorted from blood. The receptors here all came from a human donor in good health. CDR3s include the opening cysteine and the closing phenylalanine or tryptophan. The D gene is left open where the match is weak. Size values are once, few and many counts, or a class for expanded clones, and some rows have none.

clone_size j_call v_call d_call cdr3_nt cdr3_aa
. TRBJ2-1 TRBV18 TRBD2 TGTGCCAGCTCTCCGGGACTAGCGGGGGGGGAATCCTACAATGAGCAGTTCTTC CASSPGLAGGESYNEQFF
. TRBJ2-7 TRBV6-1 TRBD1 TGTGCCAGCAGTGAACCCGCAGGGGGCCAGTACGAGCAGTACTTC CASSEPAGGQYEQYF
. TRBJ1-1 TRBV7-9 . TGTGCCAGCAGCTCTGGTATAGACGGTGAAGCTTTCTTT CASSSGIDGEAFF
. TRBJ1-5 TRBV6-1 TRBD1 TGTGCCAGCAGTGAATATAGGGACAGGGGCGATCAGCCCCAGCATTTT CASSEYRDRGDQPQHF
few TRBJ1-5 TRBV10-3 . TGTGCCATCAGTCCCGGACGGACTGGCCAGCCCCAGCATTTT CAISPGRTGQPQHF
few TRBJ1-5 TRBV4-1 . TGCGCCAGCAGCCAAGTTGGGTCGAGCAATCAGCCCCAGCATTTT CASSQVGSSNQPQHF
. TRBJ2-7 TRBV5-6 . TGTGCCAGCAGCTTAAGTGGGTACGAGCAGTACTTC CASSLSGYEQYF
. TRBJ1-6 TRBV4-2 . TGTGCCAGCAGCCCAGTGGAGGATTCACCCCTCCACTTT CASSPVEDSPLHF
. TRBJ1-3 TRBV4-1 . TGCGCCAGCAGCCAAGGGGGACGGAGCTCTGGAAACACCATATATTTT CASSQGGRSSGNTIYF
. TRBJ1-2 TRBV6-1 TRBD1 TGTGCCAGCAGTGACCCTGACAGGGGCTATCACGGCTACACCTTC CASSDPDRGYHGYTF
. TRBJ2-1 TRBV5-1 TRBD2 TGCGCCAGCAGCCCACCTCTAGCGGGAAGCTACAATGAGCAGTTCTTC CASSPPLAGSYNEQFF
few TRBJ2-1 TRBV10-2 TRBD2 TGCGCCAGCAGACCACTAGCGGGAGGTTACAATGAGCAGTTCTTC CASRPLAGGYNEQFF
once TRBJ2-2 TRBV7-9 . TGTGCCAGCAGTCACCCGGGACAGAACACCGGGGAGCTGTTTTTT CASSHPGQNTGELFF
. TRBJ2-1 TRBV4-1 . TGCGCCAGCAGCCCGTCTGGGGCGGACCCTTACAATGAGCAGTTCTTC CASSPSGADPYNEQFF
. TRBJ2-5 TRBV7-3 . TGTGCCAGCAGCTTAGCAGGGAGTGAGACCCAGTACTTC CASSLAGSETQYF
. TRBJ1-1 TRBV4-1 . TGCGCCAGCAGCCAAGAAAAGACGGGAGTCACTGAAGCTTTCTTT CASSQEKTGVTEAFF
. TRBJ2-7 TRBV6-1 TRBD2 TGTGCCAGCAGCCCTCTCCGGGGGGACCGGGGCGAGCAGTACTTC CASSPLRGDRGEQYF
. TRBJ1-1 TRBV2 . TGTGCCAGCAGTCGCCGGGAGGGGTTGGGCACTGAAGCTTTCTTT CASSRREGLGTEAFF
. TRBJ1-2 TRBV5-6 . TGTGCCAGCAGCTTGGGCAGGGACTATGGCTACACCTTC CASSLGRDYGYTF
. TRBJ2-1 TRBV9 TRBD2 TGTGCCAGCAGCGCGACCGGCACTAGCGGGAGGGTCAATGAGCAGTTCTTC CASSATGTSGRVNEQFF
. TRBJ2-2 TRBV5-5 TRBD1 TGTGCCAGCAGCCTTGGGACAGGGAGAAACACCGGGGAGCTGTTTTTT CASSLGTGRNTGELFF
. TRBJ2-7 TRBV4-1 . TGCGCCAGCAGCCAGGCAGGGGCCTACGAGCAGTACTTC CASSQAGAYEQYF
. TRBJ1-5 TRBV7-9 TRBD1 TGTGCCAGCAGCCAGGGGGGTCAGCCCCAGCATTTT CASSQGGQPQHF
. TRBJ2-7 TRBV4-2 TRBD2 TGTGCCAGCAGCCCCGGACTAGCGGGTTCCTACGAGCAGTACTTC CASSPGLAGSYEQYF
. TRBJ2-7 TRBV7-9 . TGTGCCAGCAGTGGACTGAGCTCCTACGAGCAGTACTTC CASSGLSSYEQYF
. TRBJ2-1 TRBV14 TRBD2 TGTGCCAGCAGCCAACGTTCGTCTAGCGGATCAAGTCGGAACAATGAGCAGTTCTTC CASSQRSSSGSSRNNEQFF
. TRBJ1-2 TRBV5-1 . TGCGCCAGCAGCTCCGAACAGGACCGCTATGGCTACACCTTC CASSSEQDRYGYTF
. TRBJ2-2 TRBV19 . TGTGCCAGTAGTATTCTGGCTACCGGGGAGCTGTTTTTT CASSILATGELFF
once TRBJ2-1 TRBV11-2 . TGTGCCAGCAGCCCGCCTGGGACTGAGCAGTTCTTC CASSPPGTEQFF
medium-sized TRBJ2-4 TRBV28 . TGTGCCAGCAGCCACCGAGGGGGAGCCAAAAACATTCAGTACTTC CASSHRGGAKNIQYF
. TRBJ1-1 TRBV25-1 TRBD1 TGTGCCAGCACAGGGGGAGGGAACACTGAAGCTTTCTTT CASTGGGNTEAFF
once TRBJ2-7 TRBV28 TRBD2 TGTGCCAGCAGTTTAGAGGGTAGCGGGAGCTACGAGCAGTACTTC CASSLEGSGSYEQYF
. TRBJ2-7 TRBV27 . TGTGCCAGCAGTCACGGGGCCGGCTACGAGCAGTACTTC CASSHGAGYEQYF
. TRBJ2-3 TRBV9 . TGTGCCAGCAGCGTAGTAGGGGGCACAGATACGCAGTATTTT CASSVVGGTDTQYF
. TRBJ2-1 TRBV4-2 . TGTGCCAGCAGCCAAGATCAGACTAGTAATGAGCAGTTCTTC CASSQDQTSNEQFF
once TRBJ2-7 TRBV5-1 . TGCGCCAGCAGCCTATCCGTCACCTACGAGCAGTACTTC CASSLSVTYEQYF
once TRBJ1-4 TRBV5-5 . TGTGCCAGCAGCGCGGCAACTAATGAAAAACTGTTTTTT CASSAATNEKLFF
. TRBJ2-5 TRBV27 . TGTGCCAGCAGTTTATTGAGCAGGGTCGGGCGAGAGACCCAGTACTTC CASSLLSRVGRETQYF